The present T cell receptor beta chain was sequenced within a study of blood T cells in healthy people across ages. Study observations and caveats: Any conclusive comparison of naive versus antigen-experienced cells was prevented by using unsorted PBMCs.

Germline lookup yields CDR1 DFQATT and CDR2 SNEGSKA (reference sequence). V lost 6 bases to trimming and J lost 1 base; unmatched junction nucleotides: 4. CDR3 size: 13 residues. Sample-barcoded 5' priming and a J-beta primer mix drove a second PCR of about 6 to 12 cycles. MiXCR, run by TCRdb on the 5' RACE reads, gives a single entry per CDR3 protein. Here the sample spans about 1,600,000 distinct CDR3 sequences, around 39% being singletons. This clonotype has just a few counts. Its target is unknown. The draw of peripheral blood yielded roughly 9.1 milliliters from each donor. Isolating PBMCs gave at least 6 million of these cells per sample.

The sequence derives from a woman aged 18-30 years in good health. The sample consisted of blood. The chain links TRBV20-1 to TRBJ2-3, with TRBD2 matching 7 bases. The CDR3, as DNA: TGCAGTGCGAACCTAGCGGGCACAGATACGCAGTATTTT. Translating gives CSANLAGTDTQYF.